The source of this TCR beta chain is a study of OX40 agonist ivuxolimab in advanced cancers. Study-wide results and caveats: CD8+ T cells showed, on average, more clonal expansion than CD4+ cells. No antigen was identified for the clonally expanded peripheral T cells.

In germline, CDR1 is SGHRS, CDR2 YFSETQ. The CDR3 loop spans 15 amino acids. The V end was cut by 0 bases, the J end by 4 bases, with 12 bases between. The assay was immunoSEQ multiplex PCR, and TCRdb's table has in-frame clones only and misses some. The table has fewer than 90,000 clones, roughly 86% seen once. About this clone itself: Its cognate antigen is unknown.

V and J are TRBV5-1 and TRBJ2-3, with D perhaps matching TRBD1 (6 bases). The material was CD4+ or CD8+ T cells sorted from blood, obtained in a trial of the OX40 agonist ivuxolimab. The TCR comes from an adult with an advanced solid tumor such as melanoma, head and neck, liver or kidney cancer. Here the CDR3 DNA reads TGCGCCAGCAGCTTGGAGGGACAAGGCGCAGATACGCAGTATTTT. Encoded protein: CASSLEGQGADTQYF.